This TCR beta chain was sequenced during a study of neurological immune-mediated disorders (dated by TCRdb to about 2019). Regarding the complete study: Peripheral blood TCR-beta repertoires from HTLV-I-associated myelopathy (HAM/TSP) patients, multiple sclerosis patients and healthy controls were compared by UMI-based sequencing. The 106 TCR-beta libraries covered PBMC samples along with longitudinal samples, technical triplicates, and paired sorted CD4+ and CD8+ T-cell subsets. The cohort included about 66 subjects: roughly 15 with HAM/TSP, some 34 with multiple sclerosis, and roughly 20 healthy controls. Each longitudinal HAM/TSP and healthy donor was sampled at 3 time-points spaced at 3-40 month intervals. Points the paper makes about the study in general: The highest TCR clonal expansion was observed in HAM/TSP patients, whereas the lowest was observed in MS patients, even when compared with healthy controls. Across subjects, expanded clones never shared an identical CDR3 amino acid sequence, which suggests that the TCR-beta repertoires in every group were private.

To synthesize cDNA, template-switch 5'RACE was performed with a primer carrying a 10-nucleotide random unique molecular identifier so that each TCR transcript was tagged. Every sequencing run yielded over 200 million TCR-beta sequences covering 15-18 subjects. The RNeasy kit was used for extraction of total RNA. TCR-beta VDJ regions were amplified with primers for the TCR constant region and the 5'RACE anchor, using the KAPA Real-time Library Amplification kit. Sample indexes and Illumina adaptors were added in a first PCR, after which library yield was increased in a second PCR. After Ampure bead purification, the TCR product of roughly 650 bp was size-selected on a 2% E-gel SizeSelection system. Before pooling, libraries had their quality checked on a Bioanalyzer, their concentration measured with Qubit, and their quantity determined with the Kapa Library Quantification kit. Libraries were sequenced paired-end 2 x 150 bp on an Illumina HiSeq 2500. To increase sequence diversity, about 23-30% phiX was spiked into each library pool. Per the authors' processing: Quality-filtered reads were processed with the UMI-based MiGEC pipeline, and over 90% of raw TCR sequences were removed by the MiGEC pipeline during error correction. IMGT germline references were used for aligning VDJ genes, and each clonotype was defined as a unique CDR3 amino acid sequence together with its V-J genes. Clonal expansion, Shannon diversity and CDR3 relatedness were evaluated with VDJtools (CalcPairwiseDistances, ClusterSamples), while phylogenetic trees were built in CLCbio workbench. Expanded clones were defined as having at least 8 unique UMIs, based on coefficient-of-variation modelling across technical triplicates. Clones were called with MiXCR by TCRdb after fastp trimmed the public reads at Q25, and only in-frame beta chains were retained. Identical CDR3 proteins give one entry, which carries the most common genes and DNA. None of the V and J calls come from the authors' own analysis; TCRdb made them. The sample profile shows tens of thousands of distinct CDR3 sequences; roughly 10% of them were found once. 9.6% of the sample lies in the top ten.

Remarks on this clonotype: Its antigen target is currently unknown. It has no much larger one-base neighbor in the sample; base qualities were not kept.

The meaning of the sample's time point label: longitudinal time-point 1 (baseline). Healthy controls were blood bank volunteers in Maryland, USA. For unsorted PBMC libraries, 2 million PBMCs were used after storage in RNAlater at -80 degrees C until RNA extraction. Peripheral blood was subjected to Ficoll-Hypaque density gradient centrifugation to isolate PBMCs, which were then cryopreserved in liquid nitrogen. The germline V gene encodes CDR1 SGHTA and CDR2 FQGTGA. The CDR3, cysteine through phenylalanine, is 16 amino acids long. Only the CDR3 region is kept as DNA, spanning 48 bases read in frame from base 1. V gives up 2 bases and J gives up 0 bases, and the segment between their germline ends measures 10 bases.

The sequence is built from TRBV7-3 and TRBJ2-2; the D gene cannot be named for sure. Sequenced input: PBMCs. The clonotype originates from a man younger than 40 in good health. The sequence in DNA is TGTGCCAGCAGCTTATTAGGGCCCCCGAACACCGGGGAGCTGTTTTTT. Its amino acids are CASSLLGPPNTGELFF.